The 30 T cell receptor beta chains given below trace back to one sample, sequenced in a study of blood T cell repertoires in COVID-19. Produced via immunoSEQ multiplex PCR; TCRdb's table is partial and in-frame only. The table shows about 110,000 clones, with around 80% occurring only once. Input material: peripheral blood. These receptors all stem from a woman aged 60-75 years with acute or convalescent COVID-19.

The chain is built from TRBV6-5 and TRBJ1-2, with 7 nucleotides matching TRBD1. The CDR3 sequence is 14 residues long. The junction had 11 bases not matched to a gene; V was cut back by 6 bases and J by 7 bases. The germline V gene has CDR1 MNHEY and CDR2 SVGAGI. CDR3: CASRKNRGLSGYTF. In DNA, the CDR3 is TGTGCCAGCAGAAAAAACAGGGGCCTGAGTGGCTACACCTTC.

The chain has TRBV15 and TRBJ2-1, with 8 bases that match TRBD2. With 8 bases clipped from V and 4 bases from J, the junction kept 10 bases outside the gene matches. This CDR3 is 15 amino acids long. Germline CDR1 is LNHNV and CDR2 is YYDKDF (reference sequence). CDR3 loop: CATRPGLGTYNEQFF. The CDR3, as DNA: TGTGCCACCCGCCCGGGACTAGGCACATACAATGAGCAGTTCTTC.

The V call is TRBV11-3, the J call TRBJ2-1, with 10 bases aligning to TRBD2. The CDR3 has 15 amino acids. J lost 7 bases, V lost 1 base, and 4 bases had no gene match. The germline gives CDR1 SGHNT, CDR2 YENEEA. The CDR3 DNA sequence: TGTGCCAGCAGCTTAGGTAGCGGGGGGTTGAATGAGCAGTTCTTC. Its translation: CASSLGSGGLNEQFF.

This clone occurred once. The chain has TRBV14 and TRBJ2-1; D possibly corresponds to TRBD2 (7 bases). CDR3 size: 14 residues. Germline V gives CDR1 SGHDN, CDR2 FVKESK. V shed 2 bases and J shed 9 bases, with 14 bases lying between them. CDR3 sequence: CASSQLRGAAEQFF. The CDR3 nucleotides read TGTGCCAGCAGCCAACTACGGGGGGCTGCTGAGCAGTTCTTC.

This clone appeared once. The chain joins TRBV6-4 to TRBJ2-3, with TRBD2 matching over 9 bases. The ends lost 4 bases at V and 2 bases at J; junction bases unmatched: 4. This CDR3 contains 15 residues. Germline assignment: CDR1 MRHNA and CDR2 SNTAGT. Here the CDR3 DNA reads TGTGCCAGCAGTGCTGAGCGGGGGGCCACAGATACGCAGTATTTT. Residues: CASSAERGATDTQYF.

This clone was seen a handful of times. This chain's CDR3 is CASSGTGTGELFF. For the CDR3, the DNA is TGTGCCAGCAGTGGCACAGGGACCGGGGAGCTGTTTTTT. The chain is built from TRBV25-1 and TRBJ2-2, with a possible D match to TRBD1 (6 bases). V lost 4 bases and J 5 bases, leaving 8 bases between the germline ends. This CDR3 is built from 13 residues. Germline CDR1 and CDR2: MGHDK and SYGVNS.

The J gene is TRBJ2-7, the V gene TRBV11-2; 8 nucleotides match TRBD2. Germline loops: CDR1 SGHAT, CDR2 FQNNGV. V gave up 2 bases and J gave up 5 bases; unmatched junction bases: 5. The CDR3 covers 14 residues. The CDR3 DNA is TGTGCCAGCAGCTTAAGCGGGAGCGCTAACGAGCAGTACTTC. Its translation: CASSLSGSANEQYF.

V usage is TRBV7-6 and J usage is TRBJ1-5, with 7 nucleotides matching TRBD1. CDR3 length: 19 amino acids. Trimming at V came to 1 base and at J to 0 bases, leaving 12 bases not matched to a gene. Germline CDR1 SGHVS, CDR2 FNYEAQ. The CDR3 reads CASSLVINGQVISNQPQHF. As DNA, the CDR3 is TGTGCCAGCAGCTTAGTAATCAACGGACAGGTGATTAGCAATCAGCCCCAGCATTTT.

The V call is TRBV7-9, the J call TRBJ1-2, with TRBD1 as a possible D gene (5 bases). Germline assignment: CDR1 SEHNR and CDR2 FQNEAQ (reference sequence). The CDR3 runs to 14 residues. V shed 1 base and J shed 4 bases, with 10 bases lying between them. The CDR3: CASSLGQGFYGYTF. CDR3 bases: TGTGCCAGCAGCTTAGGGCAGGGATTCTATGGCTACACCTTC.

The rearrangement links TRBV28 to TRBJ1-2; possible D gene TRBD1, 5 bases. Germline V gene lookup returns CDR1 MDHEN and CDR2 SYDVKM. V was cut by 1 base and J by 4 bases, with 7 bases left in between. This CDR3 has 13 amino acids. CDR3 bases: TGTGCCAGCAGTTTATTCGACAGCTATGGCTACACCTTC. It yields the protein CASSLFDSYGYTF.

The rearrangement uses TRBV20-1 and TRBJ1-2; 7 positions match TRBD1. The CDR3 extends over 15 amino acids. The V and J ends lost 3 bases and 4 bases, in that order; junction bases with no gene match: 11. Germline-derived CDR1 and CDR2 are DFQATT and SNEGSKA (reference sequence). The CDR3 DNA sequence: TGCAGTGCTAGTCCCACACCGGGACAGTCCTATGGCTACACCTTC. Amino acid sequence: CSASPTPGQSYGYTF.

The chain uses TRBV5-1 and TRBJ2-2; D unclear. Trimming took off 1 base at V and 5 bases at J, with 9 bases between the two ends. Germline CDR1 is SGHRS and CDR2 is YFSETQ. The CDR3 is made up of 14 amino acids. Here the CDR3 DNA reads TGCGCCAGCAGCTTGTCCTCAGGAACCGGGGAGCTGTTTTTT. Encoded protein: CASSLSSGTGELFF.

V usage is TRBV7-2 and J usage is TRBJ2-7; 7 nucleotides match TRBD2. V shed 5 bases, J shed 6 bases, and the junction held 10 bases outside the gene matches. Germline CDR1 SGHTA, CDR2 FQGNSA. The CDR3 consists of 14 residues. This CDR3 reads CASSPNLGGGEQYF. In DNA form, the CDR3 reads TGTGCCAGCAGCCCCAACCTTGGGGGGGGCGAGCAGTACTTC. Full variable domain (remainder filled in from reference TRBV7-2 and TRBJ2-7): GAGVSQSPSNKVTEKGKDVELRCDPISGHTALYWYRQSLGQGLEFLIYFQGNSAPDKSGLPSDRFSAERTGGSVSTLTIQRTQQEDSAVYLCASSPNLGGGEQYFGPGTRLTVT.

This clone was observed a handful of times. V gene TRBV7-3 combines with J gene TRBJ1-1, with unresolved D. Trimming pared 4 bases from V and 0 bases from J, leaving 6 bases between. The CDR3 covers 13 residues. Germline lookup yields CDR1 SGHTA and CDR2 FQGTGA. The CDR3 loop reads CASSSEMNTEAFF. CDR3 coding DNA: TGTGCCAGCAGCTCGGAGATGAACACTGAAGCTTTCTTT.

The V and J genes are TRBV18 and TRBJ2-5, with D uncertain. V was shortened by 5 bases and J by 0 bases, with 4 bases between the two germline ends. Germline V gives CDR1 KGHSH, CDR2 LQKENI. This CDR3 spans 12 amino acids. CDR3 sequence: CASSEYQETQYF. CDR3 coding DNA: TGTGCCAGCTCAGAGTACCAAGAGACCCAGTACTTC.

This clone was recorded only once. The V and J genes are TRBV5-1 and TRBJ1-6; 7 bases fit TRBD1. From germline, CDR1 is SGHRS and CDR2 YFSETQ. Trimming at V came to 4 bases and at J to 5 bases, leaving 6 bases not matched to a gene. The CDR3 consists of 15 residues. CDR3: CASSSTGAHNSPLHF. The CDR3 DNA reads as TGCGCCAGCAGCAGTACAGGGGCCCATAATTCACCCCTCCACTTT.

The chain has TRBV20-1 and TRBJ2-7; tentatively, D is TRBD1 (5 bases). CDR1 DFQATT and CDR2 SNEGSKA come from the germline V gene (reference sequence). V lost 1 base to trimming and J lost 4 bases, with 5 bases between them. The CDR3 has 11 amino acids. DNA for the CDR3: TGCAGTGCTAGAGGACAGTACGAGCAGTACTTC. Its protein is CSARGQYEQYF.

The chain recombines TRBV9 with TRBJ2-7, with 11 bases lining up with TRBD1. The CDR3 is made up of 12 amino acids. The V and J ends lost 7 bases and 7 bases, in that order; junction bases with no gene match: 4. Germline CDR1 is SGDLS and CDR2 is YYNGEE. This CDR3 is CASGQGAGEQYF. In DNA form, the CDR3 reads TGTGCCAGCGGACAGGGGGCAGGGGAGCAGTACTTC.

The chain employs TRBV10-3 and TRBJ2-7, with 12 bases fitting TRBD1. CDR3 length equals 16 residues. Germline-derived CDR1 and CDR2 are ENHRY and SYGVKD. Trimming at V came to 7 bases and at J to 4 bases, leaving 11 bases not matched to a gene. The CDR3 sequence is CAITKTPGQGAYEQYF. The CDR3 DNA sequence: TGTGCCATCACTAAAACCCCGGGACAGGGGGCTTACGAGCAGTACTTC.

The rearrangement joins TRBV18 to TRBJ2-5; TRBD2 aligns across 10 bases. The CDR3 runs to 15 residues. Germline CDR1 reads KGHSH; CDR2 reads LQKENI. Trimming at V came to 3 bases and at J to 4 bases, leaving 5 bases not matched to a gene. CDR3: CASSPLAGVGETQYF. The CDR3, as DNA: TGTGCCAGCTCACCCCTAGCGGGGGTCGGAGAGACCCAGTACTTC.

The chain joins TRBV3-1 (or the pseudogene TRBV3-2) to TRBJ2-1; D gene uncertain. Germline V gene lookup returns CDR1 LGHDT and CDR2 YNNKEL (reference sequence). V was clipped by 4 bases and J by 5 bases, with 6 bases between them. The CDR3 consists of 12 residues. CDR3 region: CASSPNNNEQFF. As DNA, the CDR3 is TGTGCCAGCAGCCCAAACAACAATGAGCAGTTCTTC.

This clone was counted a few times. The chain uses TRBV19 and TRBJ1-1, with TRBD1 as a possible D gene (5 bases). The V end was cut by 3 bases, the J end by 0 bases, with 14 bases between. CDR3 length: 16 amino acids. Germline V gives CDR1 LNHDA, CDR2 SQIVND (reference sequence). CDR3 nucleotide sequence: TGTGCCAGTAGTATCCTACCGACAGAGATGAACACTGAAGCTTTCTTT. Residues: CASSILPTEMNTEAFF.

The chain couples TRBV3-1 (or the pseudogene TRBV3-2) to TRBJ2-7; 12 bases agree with TRBD1. The CDR3 consists of 15 residues. The V segment lost 1 base and the J segment 5 bases; nucleotides outside the gene matches: 3. The germline V gene has CDR1 LGHDT and CDR2 YNNKEL (reference sequence). CDR3 bases: TGTGCCAGCAGCCAAGCCGGGACAGGGGGCGACGAGCAGTACTTC. It yields the protein CASSQAGTGGDEQYF.

The V gene is TRBV6-5, the J gene TRBJ1-1; 10 bases fit TRBD1. Per germline, CDR1 MNHEY and CDR2 SVGAGI. Losses at the gene ends were 5 bases for V and 4 bases for J; bases not matched to a gene: 7. The CDR3 loop spans 15 amino acids. The chain's CDR3 is CASSPRDRGGTEAFF. The DNA of the CDR3 is TGTGCCAGCAGTCCCCGGGACAGGGGCGGCACTGAAGCTTTCTTT.

This sequence joins TRBV19 and TRBJ2-1, with 7 nucleotides matching TRBD1. Germline V lookup: CDR1 LNHDA, CDR2 SQIVND (reference sequence). V lost 3 bases, J lost 3 bases, and 2 bases stayed unmatched. This CDR3 is 14 amino acids long. The CDR3 coding sequence is TGTGCCAGTAGTATGCGACAGGGCTACAATGAGCAGTTCTTC. It encodes CASSMRQGYNEQFF. Complete variable domain (other parts from reference TRBV19 and TRBJ2-1): DGGITQSPKYLFRKEGQNVTLSCEQNLNHDAMYWYRQDPGQGLRLIYYSQIVNDFQKGDIAEGYSVSREKKESFPLTVTSAQKNPTAFYLCASSMRQGYNEQFFGPGTRLTVL.

CDR3: CASSREQTYSPLHF. The CDR3 nucleotides read TGTGCCAGTAGTAGAGAACAGACCTATTCACCCCTCCACTTT. The chain links TRBV19 to TRBJ1-6; D gene uncertain. The CDR3 has 14 amino acids. V was shortened by 4 bases and J by 8 bases, with 12 bases between the two germline ends. CDR1 and CDR2 from the germline V gene are LNHDA and SQIVND (reference sequence). The full variable domain, completed using reference TRBV19 and TRBJ1-6, is DGGITQSPKYLFRKEGQNVTLSCEQNLNHDAMYWYRQDPGQGLRLIYYSQIVNDFQKGDIAEGYSVSREKKESFPLTVTSAQKNPTAFYLCASSREQTYSPLHFGNGTRLTVT.

The gene calls are TRBV19 and TRBJ2-1; TRBD1 matches at 8 bases. V trimming: 10 bases; J trimming: 0 bases; junction bases outside the gene matches: 2. CDR3 length: 13 amino acids. Germline-derived CDR1 and CDR2 are LNHDA and SQIVND (reference sequence). CDR3 amino acids: CATGQGSYNEQFF. CDR3 nucleotides: TGTGCCACCGGACAGGGCTCCTACAATGAGCAGTTCTTC.

The genes are TRBV7-9 and TRBJ2-5, with 9 bases matching TRBD1. J lost 5 bases, V lost 5 bases, and 12 bases had no gene match. The CDR3 covers 16 residues. Looked up from germline, CDR1 is SEHNR and CDR2 is FQNEAQ (reference sequence). DNA of the CDR3: TGTGCCAGCAGCCAACGACAGGGGGAAGGTATGGAGACCCAGTACTTC. Translating gives CASSQRQGEGMETQYF.

The rearrangement links TRBV7-9 to TRBJ1-2; D remains unclear. The CDR3 contains 13 residues. Trimming stripped 1 base from V and 4 bases from J, with 7 bases between. Germline V lookup: CDR1 SEHNR, CDR2 FQNEAQ (reference sequence). The CDR3 DNA is TGTGCCAGCAGCTTAGAACAGCTCTATGGCTACACCTTC. Translated, it gives CASSLEQLYGYTF.

The V gene is TRBV5-1, the J gene TRBJ2-7; 7 bases map to TRBD1. Germline trimming cut 3 bases from V and 0 bases from J; bases unmatched to any gene: 3. Germline CDR1 is SGHRS and CDR2 is YFSETQ. This CDR3 spans 14 amino acids. DNA of the CDR3: TGCGCCAGCAGCTCCCAGGGGGTCTCCTACGAGCAGTACTTC. Its protein is CASSSQGVSYEQYF.